Reported below is one T cell receptor beta chain. V was clipped by 0 bases and J by 3 bases, with 5 bases between them. In germline, CDR1 is LNHDA, CDR2 SQIVND (reference sequence). CDR3 size: 13 residues. Clones were read by immunoSEQ multiplex PCR, and TCRdb kept only the in-frame ones, dropping some. The table records around 110,000 clones, 80% to 90% of them present only once. This sample was included in a study of control samples from healthy donors and cancer patients. This chain uses TRBV19 with TRBJ2-5; D call uncertain. The TCR sequence derives from a woman between 50 and 59 years old with colorectal cancer. Sequencing used PBMCs. CDR3 nucleotides: TGTGCCAGTAGTATAGATGAGGAAGAGACCCAGTACTTC. This encodes CASSIDEEETQYF.